Listed below are T cell receptor beta chains from one sample, sequenced in a study of cytomegalovirus exposure and HLA in healthy donors. TCRdb's copy holds only in-frame clones and misses some; the assay was immunoSEQ multiplex PCR. The table records 180,000 or so clones, 84% of them present only once. The material sequenced was PBMCs. These receptors originate from a woman in her thirties in good health and CMV-seropositive. Each CDR3 is given with its conserved first and last residue. The D gene is left open where the match is weak. Rows give clone size only sometimes, using once, few, many, or a class for an expanded clone.

>NA|TRBJ2-5|TRBV20-1|TRBD1
TGCAGTCAGGGGGAATGGGAGACCCAGTACTTC
CSQGEWETQYF
>NA|TRBJ1-4|TRBV5-1|TRBD1
TGCGCCAGCAGCCACAACAGGGGAGTAGCAACTAATGAAAAACTGTTTTTT
CASSHNRGVATNEKLFF
>NA|TRBJ1-2|TRBV28|NA
TGTGCCAGCCGCTTAAGCAGGGGCCCCTATGGCTACACCTTC
CASRLSRGPYGYTF
>NA|TRBJ1-2|TRBV28|NA
TGTGCCAGCACCTTGGTCCCCACGTCGGATGGCTACACCTTC
CASTLVPTSDGYTF
>NA|TRBJ2-1|TRBV2|TRBD1
TGTGCCAGCGTGCTCCAGGGGGTGTGGGGGAATGAGCAGTTCTTC
CASVLQGVWGNEQFF
>once|TRBJ2-1|TRBV2|TRBD2
TGTGCCAGCAGCTTAGCGGGGAATGAGCAGTTCTTC
CASSLAGNEQFF
>NA|TRBJ2-2|TRBV5-6|TRBD2
TGTGCCAGCAGCTCACTGACTAGCGGGAGGGTTCGAAACACCGGGGAGCTGTTTTTT
CASSSLTSGRVRNTGELFF
>NA|TRBJ2-1|TRBV5-1|TRBD2
TGCGCCAGCAGCTACTCAGCGGGGGTGGATGAGCAGTTCTTC
CASSYSAGVDEQFF
>NA|TRBJ2-1|TRBV27|TRBD2
TGTGCCAGCAGTTTAAGAGGACTAGCGGGAGGATCCCACAATGAGCAGTTCTTC
CASSLRGLAGGSHNEQFF
>NA|TRBJ2-2|TRBV30|NA
TGTGCCTGGAGCGGCGGGGCGGCCGGGGAGCTGTTTTTT
CAWSGGAAGELFF
>NA|TRBJ2-7|TRBV19|NA
TGTGCCAGTAGTATAGCTGATAGAGCGTACGAGCAGTACTTC
CASSIADRAYEQYF
>NA|TRBJ1-1|TRBV2|NA
TGTGCCAGCAGTTCCGGGACAACAAACACTGAAGCTTTCTTT
CASSSGTTNTEAFF
>NA|TRBJ2-1|TRBV5-4|NA
TGTGCCAGCAGCTTGGGAGGAGTTTTTGGGAATGAGCAGTTCTTC
CASSLGGVFGNEQFF
>NA|TRBJ2-7|TRBV6-1|TRBD2
TGTGCCACCACGGGGACTAGCGGCTACGAGCAGTACTTC
CATTGTSGYEQYF
>NA|TRBJ2-2|TRBV7-3|NA
TGTGCCAGCAGCTTGGGACAAGGACCGAACACCGGGGAGCTGTTTTTT
CASSLGQGPNTGELFF
>NA|TRBJ2-2|TRBV7-2|NA
TGTGCCAGCACAAGGGACTCGTCACTCGGGGAGCTGTTTTTT
CASTRDSSLGELFF
>NA|TRBJ2-1|TRBV4-1|TRBD2
TGCGCCAGCAGCCAAAGCCAGCTAGCGGGAGAATCATATGAGCAGTTCTTC
CASSQSQLAGESYEQFF
>NA|TRBJ2-1|TRBV6-5|NA
TGTGCTACCAAAGGCGGGGCTAGGGGCGGCAATGAGCAGTTCTTC
CATKGGARGGNEQFF
>NA|TRBJ1-3|TRBV6-1|NA
TGTGCCAGCAGTCGAGACTGGCCCTCTGGAAACACCATATATTTT
CASSRDWPSGNTIYF
>NA|TRBJ2-7|TRBV5-1|NA
TGCGCCAGCAGCTTGGGACCCATTACGGCTAGCAGCTCCTACGAGCAGTACTTC
CASSLGPITASSSYEQYF
>NA|TRBJ2-7|TRBV6-6|NA
TGTGCCAGCAGGCAGGTATCTTACGAGCAGTACTTC
CASRQVSYEQYF
>NA|TRBJ2-2|TRBV7-2|TRBD2
TGTGCCAGCAGATGGGAAGCGGGAGCTCACGGGGAGCTGTTTTTT
CASRWEAGAHGELFF
>NA|TRBJ1-1|TRBV6-5|NA
TGTGCCAGCAGTTACGAAGGGGGCACTGAAGCTTTCTTT
CASSYEGGTEAFF
>NA|TRBJ2-6|TRBV7-9|NA
TGTGCCAGCAGCGCCCAAGCGGCCAACGTCCTGACTTTC
CASSAQAANVLTF
>NA|TRBJ2-2|TRBV19|NA
TGTGCCAGTAGCAACCAGGGGACCGGGGAGCTGTTTTTT
CASSNQGTGELFF
>few|TRBJ1-1|TRBV7-9|NA
TGTGCCAGCAGCTTAGATATGAACACTGAAGCTTTCTTT
CASSLDMNTEAFF
>NA|TRBJ2-3|TRBV5-1|TRBD2
TGCGCCAGCGCTACTAGCGGGAGGGAAGGGGATACGCAGTATTTT
CASATSGREGDTQYF
>NA|TRBJ2-7|TRBV4-2|NA
TGTGCCAGCAGCCAAGAATATGCCAGCTACGAGCAGTACTTC
CASSQEYASYEQYF
>NA|TRBJ1-2|TRBV7-2|NA
TGTGCCAGCAGTCCCATACAGGGAAGCATTGGCTACACCTTC
CASSPIQGSIGYTF
>NA|TRBJ2-1|TRBV7-9|TRBD2
TGTGCCAGCACCTTGACTAGCGGGTTCTACAATGAGCAGTTCTTC
CASTLTSGFYNEQFF